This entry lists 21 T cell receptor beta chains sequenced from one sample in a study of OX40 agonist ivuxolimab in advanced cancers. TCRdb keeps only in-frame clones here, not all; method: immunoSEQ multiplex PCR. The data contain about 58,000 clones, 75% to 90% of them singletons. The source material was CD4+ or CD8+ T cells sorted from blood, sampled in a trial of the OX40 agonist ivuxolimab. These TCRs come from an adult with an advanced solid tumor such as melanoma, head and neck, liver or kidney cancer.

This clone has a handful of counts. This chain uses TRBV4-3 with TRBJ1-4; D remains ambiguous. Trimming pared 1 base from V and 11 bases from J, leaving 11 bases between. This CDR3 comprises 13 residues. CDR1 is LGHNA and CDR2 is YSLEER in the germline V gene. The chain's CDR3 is CASSQVPRRKLFF. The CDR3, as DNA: TGCGCCAGCAGCCAAGTCCCCCGAAGGAAACTGTTTTTT.

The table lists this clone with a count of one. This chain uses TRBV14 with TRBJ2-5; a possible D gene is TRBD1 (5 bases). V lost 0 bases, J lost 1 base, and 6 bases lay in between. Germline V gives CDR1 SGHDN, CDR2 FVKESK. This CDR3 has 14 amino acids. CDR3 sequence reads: CASSQETVQETQYF. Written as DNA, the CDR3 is TGTGCCAGCAGCCAAGAGACAGTCCAAGAGACCCAGTACTTC.

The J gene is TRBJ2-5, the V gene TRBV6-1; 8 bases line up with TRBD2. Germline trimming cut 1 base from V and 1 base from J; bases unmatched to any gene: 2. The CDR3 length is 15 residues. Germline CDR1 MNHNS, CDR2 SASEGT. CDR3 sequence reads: CASSEGTSGQETQYF. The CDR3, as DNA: TGTGCCAGCAGTGAAGGTACTAGCGGCCAAGAGACCCAGTACTTC.

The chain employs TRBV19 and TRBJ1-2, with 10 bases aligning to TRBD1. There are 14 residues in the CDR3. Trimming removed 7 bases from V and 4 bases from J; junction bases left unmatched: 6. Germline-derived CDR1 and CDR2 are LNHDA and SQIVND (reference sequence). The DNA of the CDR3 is TGTGCCAGTACCCCGGGACAGGGGAGCTATGGCTACACCTTC. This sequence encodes CASTPGQGSYGYTF.

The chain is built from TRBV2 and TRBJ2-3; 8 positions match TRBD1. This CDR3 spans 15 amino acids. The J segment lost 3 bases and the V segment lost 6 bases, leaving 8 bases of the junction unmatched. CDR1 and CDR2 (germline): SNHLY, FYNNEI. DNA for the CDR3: TGTGCCAGCAGATGGGGACAGGCCGTGACAGATACGCAGTATTTT. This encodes CASRWGQAVTDTQYF.

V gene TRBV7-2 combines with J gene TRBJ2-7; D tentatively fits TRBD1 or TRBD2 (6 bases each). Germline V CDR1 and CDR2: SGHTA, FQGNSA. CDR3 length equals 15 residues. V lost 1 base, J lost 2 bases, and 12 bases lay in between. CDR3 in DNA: TGTGCCAGCAGCTTAGGGAATCGGGGGCCCTACGAGCAGTACTTC. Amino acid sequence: CASSLGNRGPYEQYF.

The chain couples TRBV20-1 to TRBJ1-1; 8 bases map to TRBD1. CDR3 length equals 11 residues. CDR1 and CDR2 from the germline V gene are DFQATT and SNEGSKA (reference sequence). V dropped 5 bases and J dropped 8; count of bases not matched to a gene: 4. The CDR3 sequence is CSASDRGEAFF. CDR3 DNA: TGCAGTGCTTCAGACAGGGGAGAAGCTTTCTTT.

CDR3 region: CASSRTGEGGNTIYF. CDR3 DNA: TGTGCCAGCAGTCGGACAGGGGAGGGTGGAAACACCATATATTTT. This chain joins TRBV28 and TRBJ1-3; 9 nucleotides align to TRBD1. The junction had 5 bases not matched to a gene; V was cut back by 5 bases and J by 3 bases. Germline CDR1 MDHEN, CDR2 SYDVKM. The CDR3 is 15 residues long. Drawing the rest from reference TRBV28 and TRBJ1-3, the complete variable domain is DVKVTQSSRYLVKRTGEKVFLECVQDMDHENMFWYRQDPGLGLRLIYFSYDVKMKEKGDIPEGYSVSREKKERFSLILESASTNQTSMYLCASSRTGEGGNTIYFGEGSWLTVV.

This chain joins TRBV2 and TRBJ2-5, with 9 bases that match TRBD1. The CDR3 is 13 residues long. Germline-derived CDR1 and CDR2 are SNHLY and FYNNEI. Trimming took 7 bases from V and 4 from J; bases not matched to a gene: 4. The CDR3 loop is CASTPDRGETQYF. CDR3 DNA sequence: TGTGCCAGCACCCCGGACAGGGGAGAGACCCAGTACTTC.

The CDR3 reads CASSLSGVGNTIYF. In DNA, the CDR3 is TGTGCCAGCAGTTTATCCGGGGTTGGAAACACCATATATTTT. The genes are TRBV28 and TRBJ1-3, with D unresolved. Looked up from germline, CDR1 is MDHEN and CDR2 is SYDVKM. V was cut by 1 base and J by 3 bases, with 7 bases left in between. This CDR3 spans 14 amino acids.

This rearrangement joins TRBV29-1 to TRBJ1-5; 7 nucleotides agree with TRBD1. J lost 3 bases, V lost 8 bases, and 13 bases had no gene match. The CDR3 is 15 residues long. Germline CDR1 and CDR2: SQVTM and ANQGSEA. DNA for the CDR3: TGCAGCCTCAGAGGGCCCAAGGGGGCCAATCAGCCCCAGCATTTT. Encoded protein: CSLRGPKGANQPQHF.

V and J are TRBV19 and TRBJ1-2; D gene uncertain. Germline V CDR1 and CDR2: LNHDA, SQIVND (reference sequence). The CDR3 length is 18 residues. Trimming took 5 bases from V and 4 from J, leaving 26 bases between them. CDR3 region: CASSFPSAQWRVSYGYTF. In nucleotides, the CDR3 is TGTGCCAGTAGTTTCCCCTCGGCCCAGTGGCGTGTCAGCTATGGCTACACCTTC.

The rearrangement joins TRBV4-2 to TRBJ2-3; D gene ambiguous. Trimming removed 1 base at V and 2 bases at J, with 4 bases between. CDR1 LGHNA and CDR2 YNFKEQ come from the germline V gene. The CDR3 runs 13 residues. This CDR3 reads CASSQGDTDTQYF. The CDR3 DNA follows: TGTGCCAGCAGCCAAGGGGACACAGATACGCAGTATTTT.

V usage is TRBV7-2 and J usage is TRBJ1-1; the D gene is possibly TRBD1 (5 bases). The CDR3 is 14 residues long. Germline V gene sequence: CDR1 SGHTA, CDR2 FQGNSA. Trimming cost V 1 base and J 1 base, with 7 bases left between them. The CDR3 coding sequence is TGTGCCAGCAGCTTAGATGGGGGGAACACTGAAGCTTTCTTT. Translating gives CASSLDGGNTEAFF.

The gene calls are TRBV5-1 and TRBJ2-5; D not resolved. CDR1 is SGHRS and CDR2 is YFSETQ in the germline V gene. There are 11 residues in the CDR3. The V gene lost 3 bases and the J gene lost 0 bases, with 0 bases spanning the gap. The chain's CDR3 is CASSYQETQYF. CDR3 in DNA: TGCGCCAGCAGCTACCAAGAGACCCAGTACTTC.

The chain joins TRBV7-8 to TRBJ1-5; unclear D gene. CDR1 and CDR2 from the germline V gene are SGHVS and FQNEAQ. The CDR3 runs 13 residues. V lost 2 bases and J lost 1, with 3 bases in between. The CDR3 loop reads CASSLLSNQPQHF. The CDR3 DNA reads TGTGCCAGCAGCTTACTGAGCAATCAGCCCCAGCATTTT.

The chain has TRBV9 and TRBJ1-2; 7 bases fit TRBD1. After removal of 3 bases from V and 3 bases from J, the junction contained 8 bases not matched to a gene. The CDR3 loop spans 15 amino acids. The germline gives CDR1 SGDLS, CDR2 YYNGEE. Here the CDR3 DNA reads TGTGCCAGCAGCGGAGGGGGCCTATCACACTATGGCTACACCTTC. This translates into CASSGGGLSHYGYTF.

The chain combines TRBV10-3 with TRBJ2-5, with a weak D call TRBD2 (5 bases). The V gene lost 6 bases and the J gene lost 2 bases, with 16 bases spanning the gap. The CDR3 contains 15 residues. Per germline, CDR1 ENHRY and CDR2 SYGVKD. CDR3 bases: TGTGCCATCAGGACCGGAGAAGCGGAGCAAGAGACCCAGTACTTC. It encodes CAIRTGEAEQETQYF.

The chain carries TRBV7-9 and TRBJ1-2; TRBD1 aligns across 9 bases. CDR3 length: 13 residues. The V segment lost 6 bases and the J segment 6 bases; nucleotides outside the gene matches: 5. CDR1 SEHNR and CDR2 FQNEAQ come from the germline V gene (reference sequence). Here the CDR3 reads CASRDRGTNGYTF. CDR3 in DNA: TGTGCCAGCAGGGACAGGGGAACGAATGGCTACACCTTC.

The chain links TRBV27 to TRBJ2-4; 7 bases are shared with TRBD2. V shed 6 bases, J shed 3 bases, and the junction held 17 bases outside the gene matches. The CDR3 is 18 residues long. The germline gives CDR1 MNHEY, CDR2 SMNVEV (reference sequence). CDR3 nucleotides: TGTGCCAGCAGCCTACCACTGGGAGGGCAAGCGAGCAAAAACATTCAGTACTTC. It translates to CASSLPLGGQASKNIQYF.

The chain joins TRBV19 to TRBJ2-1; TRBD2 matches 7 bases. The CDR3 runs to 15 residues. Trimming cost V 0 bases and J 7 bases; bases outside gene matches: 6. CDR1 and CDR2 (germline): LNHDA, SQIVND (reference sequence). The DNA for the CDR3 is TGTGCCAGTAGTATAGACACAGCGGGACCTAATGAGCAGTTCTTC. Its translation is CASSIDTAGPNEQFF.